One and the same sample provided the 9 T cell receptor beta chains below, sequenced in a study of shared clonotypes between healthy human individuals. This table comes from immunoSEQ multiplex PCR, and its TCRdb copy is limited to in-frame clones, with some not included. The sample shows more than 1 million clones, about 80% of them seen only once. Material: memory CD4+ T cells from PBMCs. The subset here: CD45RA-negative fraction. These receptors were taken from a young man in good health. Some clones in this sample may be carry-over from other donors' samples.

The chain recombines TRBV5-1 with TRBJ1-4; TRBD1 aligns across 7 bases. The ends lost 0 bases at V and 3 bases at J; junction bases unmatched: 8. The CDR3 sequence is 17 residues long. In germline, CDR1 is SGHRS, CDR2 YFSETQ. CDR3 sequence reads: CASSLGDSASSNEKLFF. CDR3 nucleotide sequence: TGCGCCAGCAGCTTGGGGGACAGCGCGTCATCTAATGAAAAACTGTTTTTT.

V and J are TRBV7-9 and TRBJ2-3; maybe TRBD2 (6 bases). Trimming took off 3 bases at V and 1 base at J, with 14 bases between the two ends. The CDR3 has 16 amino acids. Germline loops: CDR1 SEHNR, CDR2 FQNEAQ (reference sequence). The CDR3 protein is CASSLASGGGTDTQYF. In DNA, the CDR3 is TGTGCCAGCAGCTTGGCCTCTGGAGGGGGCACAGATACGCAGTATTTT.

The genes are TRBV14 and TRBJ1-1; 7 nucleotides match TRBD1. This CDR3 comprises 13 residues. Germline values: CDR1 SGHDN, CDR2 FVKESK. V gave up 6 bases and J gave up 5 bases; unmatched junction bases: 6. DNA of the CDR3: TGTGCCAGCAGGCGACAGGGTAGAACTGAAGCTTTCTTT. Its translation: CASRRQGRTEAFF.

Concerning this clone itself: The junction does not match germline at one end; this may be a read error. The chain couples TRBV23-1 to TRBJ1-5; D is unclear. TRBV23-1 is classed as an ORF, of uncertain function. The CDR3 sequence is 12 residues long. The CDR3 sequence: CASIPSGWARGF. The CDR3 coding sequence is TGCGCCAGCATTCCTTCGGGGTGGGCACGGGGATTT.

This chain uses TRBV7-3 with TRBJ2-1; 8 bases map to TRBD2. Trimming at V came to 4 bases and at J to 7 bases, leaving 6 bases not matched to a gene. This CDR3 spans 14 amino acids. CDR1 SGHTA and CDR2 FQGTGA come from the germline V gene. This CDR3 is CASSSRTSSNEQFF. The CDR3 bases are TGTGCCAGCAGCTCCCGGACTAGCAGTAATGAGCAGTTCTTC.

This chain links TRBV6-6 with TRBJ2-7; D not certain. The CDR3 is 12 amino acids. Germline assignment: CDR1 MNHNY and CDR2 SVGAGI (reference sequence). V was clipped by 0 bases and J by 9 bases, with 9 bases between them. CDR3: CASSYSPAAQYF. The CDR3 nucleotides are TGTGCCAGCAGTTACTCGCCAGCTGCGCAGTACTTC.

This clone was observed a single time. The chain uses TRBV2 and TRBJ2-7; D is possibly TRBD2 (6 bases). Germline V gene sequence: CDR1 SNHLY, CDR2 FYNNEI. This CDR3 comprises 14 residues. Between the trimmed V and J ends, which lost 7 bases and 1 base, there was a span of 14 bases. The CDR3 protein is CASTLPGTSYEQYF. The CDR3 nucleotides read TGTGCCAGCACCCTTCCGGGGACTTCCTACGAGCAGTACTTC.

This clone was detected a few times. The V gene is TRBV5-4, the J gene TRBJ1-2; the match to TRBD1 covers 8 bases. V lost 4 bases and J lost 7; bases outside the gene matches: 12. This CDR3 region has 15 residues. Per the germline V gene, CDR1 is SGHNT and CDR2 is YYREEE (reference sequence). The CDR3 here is CASSLRQGALGGYTF. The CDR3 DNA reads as TGTGCCAGCAGCCTGCGCCAGGGGGCGCTTGGTGGCTACACCTTC.

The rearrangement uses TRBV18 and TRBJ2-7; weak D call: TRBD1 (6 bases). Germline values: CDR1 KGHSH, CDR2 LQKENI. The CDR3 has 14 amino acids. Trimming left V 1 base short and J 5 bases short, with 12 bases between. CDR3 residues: CASSPRQVFDEQYF. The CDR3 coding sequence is TGTGCCAGCTCACCACGACAGGTCTTCGACGAGCAGTACTTC.